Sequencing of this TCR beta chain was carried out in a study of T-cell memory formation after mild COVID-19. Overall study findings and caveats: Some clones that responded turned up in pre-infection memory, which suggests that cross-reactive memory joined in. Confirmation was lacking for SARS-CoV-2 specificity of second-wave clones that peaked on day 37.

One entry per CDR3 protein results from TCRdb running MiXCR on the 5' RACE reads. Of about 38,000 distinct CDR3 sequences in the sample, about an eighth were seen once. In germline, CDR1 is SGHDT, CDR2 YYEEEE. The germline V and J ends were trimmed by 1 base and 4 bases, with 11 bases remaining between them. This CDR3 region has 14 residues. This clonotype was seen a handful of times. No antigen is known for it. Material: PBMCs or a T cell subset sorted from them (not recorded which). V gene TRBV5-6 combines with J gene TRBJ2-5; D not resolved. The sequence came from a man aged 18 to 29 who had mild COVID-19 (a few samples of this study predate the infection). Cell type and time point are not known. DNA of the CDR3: TGTGCCAGCAGCTTGATTCCGGGTGGAGAGACCCAGTACTTC. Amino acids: CASSLIPGGETQYF. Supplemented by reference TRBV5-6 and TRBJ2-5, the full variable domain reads DAGVTQSPTHLIKTRGQQVTLRCSPKSGHDTVSWYQQALGQGPQFIFQYYEEEERQRGNFPDRFSGHQFPNYSSELNVNALLLGDSALYLCASSLIPGGETQYFGPGTRLLVL.